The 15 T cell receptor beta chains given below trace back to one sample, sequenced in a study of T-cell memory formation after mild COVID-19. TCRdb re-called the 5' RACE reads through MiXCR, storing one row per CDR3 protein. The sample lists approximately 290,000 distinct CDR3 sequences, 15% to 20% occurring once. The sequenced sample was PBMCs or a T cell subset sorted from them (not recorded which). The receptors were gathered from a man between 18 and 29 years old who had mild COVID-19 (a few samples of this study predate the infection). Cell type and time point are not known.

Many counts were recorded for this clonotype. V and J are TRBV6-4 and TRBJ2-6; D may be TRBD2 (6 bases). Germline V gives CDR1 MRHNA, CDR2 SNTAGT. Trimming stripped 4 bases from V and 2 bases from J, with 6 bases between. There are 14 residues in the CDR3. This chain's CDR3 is CASSGGAGANVLTF. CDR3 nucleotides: TGTGCCAGCAGTGGGGGGGCTGGGGCCAACGTCCTGACTTTC.

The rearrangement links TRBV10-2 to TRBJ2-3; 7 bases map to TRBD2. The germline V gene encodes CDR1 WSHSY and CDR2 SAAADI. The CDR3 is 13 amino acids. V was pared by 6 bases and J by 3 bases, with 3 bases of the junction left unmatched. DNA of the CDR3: TGCGCCAGCAGCTCGGGACTAACAGATACGCAGTATTTT. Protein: CASSSGLTDTQYF.

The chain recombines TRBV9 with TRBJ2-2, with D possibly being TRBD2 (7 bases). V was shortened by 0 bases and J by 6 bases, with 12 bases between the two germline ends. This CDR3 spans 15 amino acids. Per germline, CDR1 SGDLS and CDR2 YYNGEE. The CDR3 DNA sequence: TGTGCCAGCAGCGTAGTGGGGGGGCCCCCCGGGGAGCTGTTTTTT. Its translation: CASSVVGGPPGELFF.

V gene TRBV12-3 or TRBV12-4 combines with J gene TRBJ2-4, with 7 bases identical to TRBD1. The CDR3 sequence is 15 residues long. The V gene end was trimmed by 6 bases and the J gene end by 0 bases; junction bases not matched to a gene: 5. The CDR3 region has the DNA TGTGCCAGCAGGGGGGCAGGGGGAGCCAAAAACATTCAGTACTTC. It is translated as CASRGAGGAKNIQYF.

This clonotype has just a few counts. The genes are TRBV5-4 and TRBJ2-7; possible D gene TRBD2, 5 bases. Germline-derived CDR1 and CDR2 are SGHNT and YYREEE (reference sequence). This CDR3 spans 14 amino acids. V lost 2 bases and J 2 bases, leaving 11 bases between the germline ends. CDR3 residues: CASSFTTGTYEQYF. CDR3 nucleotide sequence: TGTGCCAGCAGCTTTACGACGGGGACCTACGAGCAGTACTTC.

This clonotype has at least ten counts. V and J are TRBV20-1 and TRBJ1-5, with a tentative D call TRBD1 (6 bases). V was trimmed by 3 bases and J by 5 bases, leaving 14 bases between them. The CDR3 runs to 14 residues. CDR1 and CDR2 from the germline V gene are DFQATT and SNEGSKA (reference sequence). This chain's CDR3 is CSASAGDRYQPQHF. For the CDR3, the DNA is TGCAGTGCTAGTGCAGGGGATAGGTATCAGCCCCAGCATTTT.

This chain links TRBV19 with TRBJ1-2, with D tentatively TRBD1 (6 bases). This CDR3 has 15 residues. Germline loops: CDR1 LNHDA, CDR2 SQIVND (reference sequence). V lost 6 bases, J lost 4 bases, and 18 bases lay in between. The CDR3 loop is CASSTTGFGAYGYTF. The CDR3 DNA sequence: TGTGCCAGTAGCACGACAGGCTTCGGCGCCTATGGCTACACCTTC.

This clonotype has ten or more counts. CDR3 DNA: TGCAGTGCTAGAGATGGCAGGACGTTCTCACCCCTCCACTTT. Amino acids: CSARDGRTFSPLHF. This chain uses TRBV20-1 with TRBJ1-6; the D is unclear. Germline lookup yields CDR1 DFQATT and CDR2 SNEGSKA (reference sequence). The CDR3 length is 14 residues. The V end was cut by 0 bases, the J end by 10 bases, with 13 bases between.

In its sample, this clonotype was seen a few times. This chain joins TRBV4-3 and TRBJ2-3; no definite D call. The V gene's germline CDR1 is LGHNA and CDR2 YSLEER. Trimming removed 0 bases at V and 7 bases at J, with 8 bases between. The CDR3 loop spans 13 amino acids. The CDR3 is CASSQDQAYTQYF. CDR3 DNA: TGCGCCAGCAGCCAAGATCAGGCCTATACGCAGTATTTT.

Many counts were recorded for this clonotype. The CDR3 loop is CASSWFSGGSRYNEQFF. The CDR3 bases are TGTGCCAGCAGCTGGTTTAGCGGGGGGTCTAGGTACAATGAGCAGTTCTTC. This chain connects TRBV5-5 to TRBJ2-1; 10 nucleotides align to TRBD2. The V gene's germline CDR1 is SGHKS and CDR2 YYEKEE (reference sequence). The J segment lost 4 bases and the V segment lost 3 bases, leaving 10 bases of the junction unmatched. The CDR3 spans 17 residues.

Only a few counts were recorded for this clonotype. Here the CDR3 DNA reads TGTGCCAGCAGCCAAGGGACAGGTGTGAACACTGAAGCTTTCTTT. This encodes CASSQGTGVNTEAFF. The gene calls are TRBV4-2 and TRBJ1-1; TRBD1 matches at 7 bases. J gave up 0 bases and V 1 base, and 2 bases lay outside the gene matches. CDR1 and CDR2 from the germline V gene are LGHNA and YNFKEQ. The CDR3 has 15 residues.

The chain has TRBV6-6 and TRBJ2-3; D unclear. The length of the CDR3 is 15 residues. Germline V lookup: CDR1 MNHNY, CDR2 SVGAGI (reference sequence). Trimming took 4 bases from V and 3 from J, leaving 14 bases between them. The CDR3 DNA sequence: TGTGCCAGCAGTTCCCCTGTGGATAGAACAGATACGCAGTATTTT. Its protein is CASSSPVDRTDTQYF.

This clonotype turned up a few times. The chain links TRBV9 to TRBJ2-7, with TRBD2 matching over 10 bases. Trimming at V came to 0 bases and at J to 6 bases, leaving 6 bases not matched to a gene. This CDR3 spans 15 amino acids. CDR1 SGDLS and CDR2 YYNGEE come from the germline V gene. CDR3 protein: CASSVEERGGREQYV. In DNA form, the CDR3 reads TGTGCCAGCAGCGTAGAAGAGCGGGGGGGCCGCGAGCAGTACGTC.

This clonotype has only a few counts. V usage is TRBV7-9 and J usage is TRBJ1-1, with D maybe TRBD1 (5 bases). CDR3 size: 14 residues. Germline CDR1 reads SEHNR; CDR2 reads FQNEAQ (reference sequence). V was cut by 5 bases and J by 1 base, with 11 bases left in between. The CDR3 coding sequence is TGTGCCAGCAGCGCCAACGGGGGGAACACTGAAGCTTTCTTT. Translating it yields CASSANGGNTEAFF.

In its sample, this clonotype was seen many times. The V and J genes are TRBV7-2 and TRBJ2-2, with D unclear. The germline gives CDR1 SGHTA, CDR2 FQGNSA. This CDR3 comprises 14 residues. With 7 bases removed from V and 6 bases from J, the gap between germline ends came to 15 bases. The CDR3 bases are TGTGCCAGCACCCCAAGCGCCAGGCCCGGGGAGCTGTTTTTT. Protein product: CASTPSARPGELFF.